Below are 11 T cell receptor beta chains sequenced from a single sample in a study of T cell responses to AZD1222 COVID-19 vaccine. TCRdb's copy holds only in-frame clones and misses some; the assay was immunoSEQ multiplex PCR. The sample holds some 91,000 clones, around 86% seen once. This specimen consisted of peripheral blood, obtained on day 0 of AZD1222 vaccination. These receptors all stem from an adult in good health.

The rearrangement links TRBV6-2 or TRBV6-3 to TRBJ2-6; D may be TRBD2 (6 bases). CDR3 length: 16 residues. Germline CDR1 is MNHEY and CDR2 is SVGEGT. V was pared by 2 bases and J by 0 bases, with 8 bases between. The CDR3 here is CASSYTGGSGANVLTF. Written as DNA, the CDR3 is TGTGCCAGCAGTTACACCGGGGGCTCTGGGGCCAACGTCCTGACTTTC.

The CDR3 DNA follows: TGTGCCAGTAGTTCAGCGGGGGGCTTCGACGAGCAGTACTTC. Translating it yields CASSSAGGFDEQYF. The V call is TRBV19, the J call TRBJ2-7; 9 nucleotides line up with TRBD2. Trimming cost V 5 bases and J 5 bases; bases outside gene matches: 7. There are 14 residues in the CDR3. Per germline, CDR1 LNHDA and CDR2 SQIVND (reference sequence).

The chain joins TRBV18 to TRBJ1-1; D is unclear. Germline assignment: CDR1 KGHSH and CDR2 LQKENI. The CDR3 runs 17 residues. The V gene lost 3 bases and the J gene lost 5 bases, with 22 bases spanning the gap. This CDR3 is CASSPLLGQKTRTEAFF. The CDR3, as DNA: TGTGCCAGCTCACCTCTCTTGGGTCAAAAGACGAGGACTGAAGCTTTCTTT. The full variable domain, completed using reference TRBV18 and TRBJ1-1, is NAGVMQNPRHLVRRRGQEARLRCSPMKGHSHVYWYRQLPEEGLKFMVYLQKENIIDESGMPKERFSAEFPKEGPSILRIQQVVRGDSAAYFCASSPLLGQKTRTEAFFGQGTRLTVV.

V is TRBV6-5 and J is TRBJ1-2; possibly TRBD1 for D (5 bases). Trimming cost V 7 bases and J 7 bases, with 19 bases left between them. The CDR3 has 14 residues. Germline V gene data show CDR1 as MNHEY and CDR2 as SVGAGI. Written as DNA, the CDR3 is TGTGCCAGCACCCCGAAGGTCCAGGGAGGTGGCTACACCTTC. Amino acids: CASTPKVQGGGYTF.

In the case of this clone: At one boundary the junction diverges from the germline segment, which might be a read error. This sequence joins TRBV6-1 and TRBJ1-5; D ambiguous. In germline, CDR1 is MNHNS, CDR2 SASEGT. This CDR3 comprises 14 residues. The CDR3: CASREGLASQPQHF. DNA for the CDR3: TGTGCCAGCAGGGAAGGTTTAGCGAGTCAGCCCCAGCATTTT.

The chain links TRBV27 to TRBJ2-3; the match to TRBD1 covers 8 bases. With V trimmed by 4 bases and J by 4 bases, 13 bases remained unmatched. The CDR3 length is 17 residues. Germline CDR1 reads MNHEY; CDR2 reads SMNVEV (reference sequence). The CDR3 region has the DNA TGTGCCAGCAGTTCTATCGGACAGGGCGGTAGGGCAGATACGCAGTATTTT. Its protein product is CASSSIGQGGRADTQYF.

This chain connects TRBV29-1 to TRBJ1-2; D remains ambiguous. The CDR3 runs 13 residues. CDR1 is SQVTM, CDR2 ANQGSEA, per germline. Trimming shortened V by 4 bases and J by 8 bases, and 17 bases separated the two germline ends. The CDR3 DNA sequence: TGCAGCGTTGCCAAGGGCCGCCCGGCCGGCTACACCTTC. It encodes CSVAKGRPAGYTF.

In its sample, this clone was seen once. The CDR3 region has the DNA TGTGCCAGCACTTTCCCAGCGAGTTCACCCCTCCACTTT. Translating gives CASTFPASSPLHF. V usage is TRBV6-5 and J usage is TRBJ1-6; no definite D call. The CDR3 has 13 residues. The germline V gene encodes CDR1 MNHEY and CDR2 SVGAGI. Deletions cut 7 bases from V and 9 bases from J, with 13 bases between.

This chain links TRBV6-5 with TRBJ1-5; weak D call: TRBD1 (6 bases). Trimming pared 11 bases from V and 9 bases from J, leaving 23 bases between. The germline V gene encodes CDR1 MNHEY and CDR2 SVGAGI. The CDR3 is made up of 14 amino acids. CDR3 protein: CAGGGTGTYLPQHF. The CDR3 DNA is TGTGCCGGCGGGGGCACCGGGACGTATTTGCCCCAGCATTTT.

The count of this clone is one. The gene calls are TRBV19 and TRBJ2-1; tentative D call: TRBD2 (6 bases). Trimming removed 3 bases from V and 9 bases from J, with 18 bases in between. CDR1 LNHDA and CDR2 SQIVND come from the germline V gene (reference sequence). CDR3 length: 15 residues. The CDR3 sequence: CASSIMARRSGEQFF. For the CDR3, the DNA is TGTGCCAGTAGTATTATGGCCCGTCGTAGCGGTGAGCAGTTCTTC.

The chain couples TRBV30 to TRBJ1-2; TRBD1 agrees at 9 bases. Germline assignment: CDR1 GTSNPN and CDR2 SVGIG (reference sequence). J was trimmed by 4 bases and V by 4 bases; bases with no gene match: 13. CDR3 length: 16 residues. The CDR3 region is CAWTPTGGRITYGYTF. CDR3 nucleotides: TGTGCCTGGACCCCCACAGGGGGCAGAATTACCTATGGCTACACCTTC.